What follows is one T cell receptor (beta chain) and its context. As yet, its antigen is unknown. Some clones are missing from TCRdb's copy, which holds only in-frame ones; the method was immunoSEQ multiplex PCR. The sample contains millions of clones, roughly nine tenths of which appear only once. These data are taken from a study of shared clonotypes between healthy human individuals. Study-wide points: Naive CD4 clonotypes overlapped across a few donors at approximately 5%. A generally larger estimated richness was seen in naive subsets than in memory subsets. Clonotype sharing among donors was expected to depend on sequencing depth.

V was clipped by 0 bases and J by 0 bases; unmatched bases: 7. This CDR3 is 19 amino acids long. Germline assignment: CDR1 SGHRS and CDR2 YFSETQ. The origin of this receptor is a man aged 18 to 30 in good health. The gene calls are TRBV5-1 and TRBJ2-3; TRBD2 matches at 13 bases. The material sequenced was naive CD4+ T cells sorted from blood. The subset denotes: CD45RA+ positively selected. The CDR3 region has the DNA TGCGCCAGCAGCTTGGCCCCCATGACTAGCGGGGGGAGCACAGATACGCAGTATTTT. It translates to CASSLAPMTSGGSTDTQYF.